This T cell receptor beta chain comes out of a study of T cells after yellow fever vaccination. The CDR3 spans 12 residues. The V end was cut by 4 bases, the J end by 10 bases, with 11 bases between. Study findings and constraints: Highly abundant clonotypes carried over from the bulk population could end up in FACS-sorted repertoires as contaminants. The booster response re-showed most primary clones: approximately 95% CD4, around 87% CD8.

This clonotype was detected a few times. No antigen is known for it. As TCR cDNA was made by 5'RACE template switching, a universal primer site and UMIs were added. TCRdb re-derived calls from the 5' RACE reads in MiXCR, one entry per CDR3 protein. This table holds 250,000 to 350,000 distinct CDR3 sequences, around 10% found once. This specimen was CD4+ T cells sorted from PBMCs, taken 5 days after the yellow fever booster vaccination. The chain uses TRBV12-3 or TRBV12-4 and TRBJ2-1, with D possibly TRBD1 on 5 matching bases. The source is a young man who received the YFV17D yellow fever vaccine. The CDR3 loop is CASSSSHREQFF. In DNA, the CDR3 is TGTGCCAGCAGTTCGTCCCACAGGGAGCAGTTCTTC.